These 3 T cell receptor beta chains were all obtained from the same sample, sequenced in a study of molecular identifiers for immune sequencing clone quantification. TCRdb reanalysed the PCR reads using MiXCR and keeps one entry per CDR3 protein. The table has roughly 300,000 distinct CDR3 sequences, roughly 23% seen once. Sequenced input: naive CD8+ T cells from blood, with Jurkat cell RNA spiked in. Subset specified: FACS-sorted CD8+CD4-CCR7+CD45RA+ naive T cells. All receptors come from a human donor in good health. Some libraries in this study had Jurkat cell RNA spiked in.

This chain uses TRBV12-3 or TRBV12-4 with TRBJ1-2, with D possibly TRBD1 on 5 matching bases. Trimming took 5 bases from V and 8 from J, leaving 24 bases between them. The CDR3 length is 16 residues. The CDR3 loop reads CASSPGLRGAPWGYTF. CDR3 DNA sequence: TGTGCCAGCAGTCCCGGTCTTCGAGGGGCCCCTTGGGGCTACACCTTC.

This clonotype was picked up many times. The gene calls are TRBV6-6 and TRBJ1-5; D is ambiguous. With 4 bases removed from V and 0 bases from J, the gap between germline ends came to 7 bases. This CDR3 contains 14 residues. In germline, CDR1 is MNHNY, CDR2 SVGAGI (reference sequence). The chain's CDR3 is CASSSSYSNQPQHF. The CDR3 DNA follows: TGTGCCAGCAGTTCCAGTTATAGCAATCAGCCCCAGCATTTT.

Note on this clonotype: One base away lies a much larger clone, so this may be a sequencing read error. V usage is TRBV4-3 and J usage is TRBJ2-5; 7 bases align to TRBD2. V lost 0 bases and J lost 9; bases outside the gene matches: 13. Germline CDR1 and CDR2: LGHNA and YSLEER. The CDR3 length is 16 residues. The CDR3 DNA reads TGCGCCAGCAGCCAAGATTCAACTAGCGCCGAGGTGTCCCAGTACTTC. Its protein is CASSQDSTSAEVSQYF.